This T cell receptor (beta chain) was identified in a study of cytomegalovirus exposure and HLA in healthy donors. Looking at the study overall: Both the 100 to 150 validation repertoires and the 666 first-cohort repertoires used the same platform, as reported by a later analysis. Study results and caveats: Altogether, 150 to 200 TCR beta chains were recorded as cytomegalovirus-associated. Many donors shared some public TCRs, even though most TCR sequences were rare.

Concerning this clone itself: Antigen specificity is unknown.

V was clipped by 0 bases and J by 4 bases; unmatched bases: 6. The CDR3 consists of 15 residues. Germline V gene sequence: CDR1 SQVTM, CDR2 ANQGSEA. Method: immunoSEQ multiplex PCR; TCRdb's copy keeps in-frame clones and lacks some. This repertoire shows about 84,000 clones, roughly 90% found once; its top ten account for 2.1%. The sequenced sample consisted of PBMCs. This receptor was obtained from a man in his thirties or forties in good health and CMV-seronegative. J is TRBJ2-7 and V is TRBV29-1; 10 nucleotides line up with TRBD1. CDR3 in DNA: TGCAGCGTTGAAGACCGACAGGGGGCACCTTACGAGCAGTACTTC. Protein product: CSVEDRQGAPYEQYF.